The next 5 T cell receptor beta chains were all read from a single sample in a study of cytomegalovirus exposure and HLA in healthy donors. Vbeta (60) and Jbeta (13) primers were used in the PCR. Sequencing was performed with immunoSEQ multiplex PCR; in TCRdb, only in-frame clones are kept and a portion is missing. The repertoire includes 150,000 to 200,000 clones, about 77% of them detected once, and 4.5% to 7.5% sits in the top ten. The sample comprised PBMCs. These receptors came from a woman in her 30s in good health and CMV-seropositive.

This rearrangement joins TRBV11-2 to TRBJ2-1, with D perhaps matching TRBD2 (6 bases). Per germline, CDR1 SGHAT and CDR2 FQNNGV. V lost 5 bases to trimming and J lost 4 bases, with 18 bases between them. This CDR3 comprises 16 residues. The CDR3 region is CASSRRLLAPYNEQFF. CDR3 sequence (DNA): TGTGCCAGCAGCCGCCGGTTGCTAGCGCCTTACAATGAGCAGTTCTTC. Full variable domain (rest looked up from reference TRBV11-2 and TRBJ2-1): EAGVAQSPRYKIIEKRQSVAFWCNPISGHATLYWYQQILGQGPKLLIQFQNNGVVDDSQLPKDRFSAERLKGVDSTLKIQPAKLEDSAVYLCASSRRLLAPYNEQFFGPGTRLTVL.

This rearrangement joins TRBV18 to TRBJ2-3; 14 bases line up with TRBD2. The junction had 5 bases not matched to a gene; V was cut back by 3 bases and J by 6 bases. The germline V gene has CDR1 KGHSH and CDR2 LQKENI. CDR3 length: 16 amino acids. The CDR3 sequence: CASSPGTSGSRDTQYF. The DNA of the CDR3 is TGTGCCAGCTCACCCGGGACTAGCGGGAGCAGGGATACGCAGTATTTT. Looking up the rest from reference TRBV18 and TRBJ2-3 gives the full variable domain: NAGVMQNPRHLVRRRGQEARLRCSPMKGHSHVYWYRQLPEEGLKFMVYLQKENIIDESGMPKERFSAEFPKEGPSILRIQQVVRGDSAAYFCASSPGTSGSRDTQYFGPGTRLTVL.

A single count supports this clone. The J gene is TRBJ2-3, the V gene TRBV5-6; tentative D call: TRBD1 (6 bases). Trimming took 4 bases from V and 0 from J, leaving 9 bases between them. Germline-derived CDR1 and CDR2 are SGHDT and YYEEEE. CDR3 length: 14 residues. In DNA form, the CDR3 reads TGTGCCAGCAGCCGAGACAGGAGCACAGATACGCAGTATTTT. Its protein is CASSRDRSTDTQYF.

The chain couples TRBV12-2 to TRBJ2-7; TRBD1, as called in the table, went unchecked against the DNA. TRBV12-2 is reported as a pseudogene. The CDR3 is 17 residues long. CDR3 DNA sequence: TGTGCAAGTCGCTTACCCCCTACAGGGGCACCGGGGTACGAGCAGTACTTC. This encodes CASRLPPTGAPGYEQYF.

The chain has TRBV13 and TRBJ2-3, with 8 bases that match TRBD2. Germline V gene data show CDR1 as PRHDT and CDR2 as FYEKMQ (reference sequence). The CDR3 runs 16 residues. Trimming removed 5 bases from V and 7 bases from J; junction bases left unmatched: 14. The CDR3 nucleotides read TGTGCCAGCAGCCCACCATTAGCGGGAACGAGAAATACGCAGTATTTT. Its translation: CASSPPLAGTRNTQYF.